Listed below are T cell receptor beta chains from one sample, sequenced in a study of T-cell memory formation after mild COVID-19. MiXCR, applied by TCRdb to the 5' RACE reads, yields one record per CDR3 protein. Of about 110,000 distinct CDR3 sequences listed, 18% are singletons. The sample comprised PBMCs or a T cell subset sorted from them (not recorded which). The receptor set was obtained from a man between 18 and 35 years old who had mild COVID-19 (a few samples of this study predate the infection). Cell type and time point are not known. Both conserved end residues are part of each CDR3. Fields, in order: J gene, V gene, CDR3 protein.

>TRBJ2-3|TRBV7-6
CASSFGGSDTQYF
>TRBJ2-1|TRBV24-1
CATSDPGTGGNEQFF
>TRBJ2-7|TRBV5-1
CASSLGAGQGEQYF
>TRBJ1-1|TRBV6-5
CASSYSKFRRNTEAFF
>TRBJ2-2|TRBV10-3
CAISEFSTGTGELFF
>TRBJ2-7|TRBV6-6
CASSYTGSAYEQYF
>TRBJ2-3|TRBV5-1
CASKAWTGPSTDTQYF
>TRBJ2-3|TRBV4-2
CASSQATSGGAGGTDTQYF
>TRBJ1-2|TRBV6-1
CASSSQGSYYGYTF
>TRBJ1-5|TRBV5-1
CASSFGFDQPQHF
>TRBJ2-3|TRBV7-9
CASSLMETDTQYF
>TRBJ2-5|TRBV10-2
CASSVRERETQYF
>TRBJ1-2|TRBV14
CASSQVGFGRINYGYTF
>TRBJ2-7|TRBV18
CASSPDGAYEQYF
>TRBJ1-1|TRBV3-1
CASSQVGGVNNEAFF
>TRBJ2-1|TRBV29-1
CSVEGYRGQTVINEQFF
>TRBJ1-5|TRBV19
CASSIQGQGGQPQHF
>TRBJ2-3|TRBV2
CANQRGWADTQYF
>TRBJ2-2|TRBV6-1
CASSDPGTANTGELFF
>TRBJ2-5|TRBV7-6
CASSLAPQETQYF
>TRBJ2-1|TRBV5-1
CASSLEAGGSGNEQFF
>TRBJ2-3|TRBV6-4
CASSDSRTRIRTDTQYF
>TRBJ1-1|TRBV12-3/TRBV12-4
CASSPPAGDMNTEAFF
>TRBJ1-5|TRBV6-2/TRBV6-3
CASRDPGGLQPQHF
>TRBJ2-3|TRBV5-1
CASMGTVSTDTQYF
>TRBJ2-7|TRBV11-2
CASSLTGTEQYF
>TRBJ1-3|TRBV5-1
CASSEGLYSGNTIYF
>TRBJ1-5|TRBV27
CASRKQGIQQPQHF
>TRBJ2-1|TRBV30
CAWNPARREQFF
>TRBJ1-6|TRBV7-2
CASSPPGAGPLHF
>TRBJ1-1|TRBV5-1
CASSIQGLSTEAFF
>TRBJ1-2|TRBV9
CASSVVLYGGTLRGYTF
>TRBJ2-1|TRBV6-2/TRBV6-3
CASSSDRDYNEQFF
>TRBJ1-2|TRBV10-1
CASSEKPNYGYTF
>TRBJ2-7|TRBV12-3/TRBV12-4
CASSLGGLAGTYGQYF
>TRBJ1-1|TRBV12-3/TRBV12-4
CASSLYRNTEAFF
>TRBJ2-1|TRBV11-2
CASSPVLAGGEQFF
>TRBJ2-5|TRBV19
CASSPGTGTQETQYF
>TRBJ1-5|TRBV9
CASSVEPGENQPQHF
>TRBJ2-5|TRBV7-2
CASSFQGGQVETQYF
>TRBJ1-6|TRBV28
CASSSGPALETLHF
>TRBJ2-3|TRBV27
CASSSRITRQGDTQYF
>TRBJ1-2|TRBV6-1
CASSERPPPYGYGYTF
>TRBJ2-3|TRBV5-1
CASSLLGGGADTQYF
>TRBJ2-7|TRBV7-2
CASKRTGVTSYEQYF
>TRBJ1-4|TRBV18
CASSPQGGNEKLFF
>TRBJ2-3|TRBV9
CASSVSPTDTDTQYF
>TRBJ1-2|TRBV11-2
CASSTPGEGYTF
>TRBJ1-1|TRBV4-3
CASSQEWGLNTEAFF
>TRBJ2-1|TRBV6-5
CASTISGGSSYNEQFF
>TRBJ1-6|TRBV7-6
CASSLTATSSPLHF
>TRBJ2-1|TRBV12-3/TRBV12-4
CGSSFLRWGNEQFF
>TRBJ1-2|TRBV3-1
CARGLRQCGYTF
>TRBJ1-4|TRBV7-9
CASSLGSTVGAEKLFF
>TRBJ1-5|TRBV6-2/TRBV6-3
CASSAGLGPQHF
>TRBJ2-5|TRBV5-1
CASSLEGYRETQYF
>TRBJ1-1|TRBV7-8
CASSLEYQGTEAFF
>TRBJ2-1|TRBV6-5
CASSRRLGSYNEQFF